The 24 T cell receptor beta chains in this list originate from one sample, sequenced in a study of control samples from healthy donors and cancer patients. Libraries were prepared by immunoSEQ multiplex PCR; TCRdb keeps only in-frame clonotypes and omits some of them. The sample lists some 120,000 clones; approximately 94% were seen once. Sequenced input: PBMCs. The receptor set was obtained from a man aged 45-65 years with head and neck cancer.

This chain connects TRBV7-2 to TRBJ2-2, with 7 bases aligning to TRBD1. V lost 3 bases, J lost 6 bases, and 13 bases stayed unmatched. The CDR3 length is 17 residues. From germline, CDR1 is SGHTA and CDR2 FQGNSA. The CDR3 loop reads CASSLDRSSGQAGELFF. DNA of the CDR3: TGTGCCAGCAGCTTGGACAGGTCCTCCGGGCAAGCCGGGGAGCTGTTTTTT.

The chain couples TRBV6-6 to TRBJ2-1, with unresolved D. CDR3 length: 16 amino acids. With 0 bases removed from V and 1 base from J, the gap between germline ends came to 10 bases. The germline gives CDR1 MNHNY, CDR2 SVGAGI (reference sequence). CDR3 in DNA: TGTGCCAGCAGTTACTCGTCCTTTCTATCCTACAATGAGCAGTTCTTC. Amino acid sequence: CASSYSSFLSYNEQFF.

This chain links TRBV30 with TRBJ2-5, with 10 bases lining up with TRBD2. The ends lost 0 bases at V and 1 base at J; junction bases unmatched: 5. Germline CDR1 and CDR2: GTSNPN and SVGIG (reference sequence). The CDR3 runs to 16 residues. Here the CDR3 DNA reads TGTGCCTGGAGTGTTGGGGTAGCGGGGGGCCAAGAGACCCAGTACTTC. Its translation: CAWSVGVAGGQETQYF.

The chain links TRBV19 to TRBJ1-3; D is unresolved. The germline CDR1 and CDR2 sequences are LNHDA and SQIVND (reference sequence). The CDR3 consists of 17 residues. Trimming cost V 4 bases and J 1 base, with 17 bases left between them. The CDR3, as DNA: TGTGCCAGTAGTACCAGGCCCGCATCTTCTTCTGGAAACACCATATATTTT. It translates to CASSTRPASSSGNTIYF. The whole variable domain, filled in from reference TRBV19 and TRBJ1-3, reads DGGITQSPKYLFRKEGQNVTLSCEQNLNHDAMYWYRQDPGQGLRLIYYSQIVNDFQKGDIAEGYSVSREKKESFPLTVTSAQKNPTAFYLCASSTRPASSSGNTIYFGEGSWLTVV.

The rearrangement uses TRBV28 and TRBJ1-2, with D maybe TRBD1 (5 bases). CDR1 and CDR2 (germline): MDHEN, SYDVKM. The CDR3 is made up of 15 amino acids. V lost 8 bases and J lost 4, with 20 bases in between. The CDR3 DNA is TGTGCCAGCGTCCCAGGGATGCGGTCCGCCTATGGCTACACCTTC. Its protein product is CASVPGMRSAYGYTF.

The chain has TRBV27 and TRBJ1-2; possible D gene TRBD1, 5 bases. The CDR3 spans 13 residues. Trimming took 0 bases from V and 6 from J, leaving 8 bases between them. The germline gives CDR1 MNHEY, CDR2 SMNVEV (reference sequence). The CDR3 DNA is TGTGCCAGCAGTTTATCGCCAGGGCATGGCTACACCTTC. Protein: CASSLSPGHGYTF.

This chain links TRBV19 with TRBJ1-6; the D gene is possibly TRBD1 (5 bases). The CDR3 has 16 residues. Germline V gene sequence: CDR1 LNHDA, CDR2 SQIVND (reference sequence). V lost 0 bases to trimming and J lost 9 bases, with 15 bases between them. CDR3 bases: TGTGCCAGTAGTATAGATGTTGCAGGGAGTGGTTCACCCCTCCACTTT. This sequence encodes CASSIDVAGSGSPLHF.

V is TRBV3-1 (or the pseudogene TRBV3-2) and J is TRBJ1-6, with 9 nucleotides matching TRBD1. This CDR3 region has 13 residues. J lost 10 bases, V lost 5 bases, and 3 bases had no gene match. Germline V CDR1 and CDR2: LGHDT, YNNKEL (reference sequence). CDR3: CASSDRGKSPLHF. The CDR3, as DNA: TGTGCCAGCAGCGACAGGGGGAAATCACCCCTCCACTTT.

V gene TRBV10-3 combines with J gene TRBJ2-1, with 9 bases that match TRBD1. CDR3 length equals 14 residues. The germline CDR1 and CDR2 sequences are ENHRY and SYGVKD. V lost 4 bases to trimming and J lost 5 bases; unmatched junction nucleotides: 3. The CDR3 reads CAISADRGDNEQFF. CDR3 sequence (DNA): TGTGCCATCAGTGCAGACAGGGGGGACAATGAGCAGTTCTTC.

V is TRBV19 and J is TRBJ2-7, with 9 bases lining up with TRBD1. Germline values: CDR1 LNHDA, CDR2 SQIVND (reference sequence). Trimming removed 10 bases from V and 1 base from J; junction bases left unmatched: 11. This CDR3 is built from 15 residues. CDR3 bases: TGTGCCACCACCCCCGGGACAGGGTTTTCCTACGAGCAGTACTTC. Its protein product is CATTPGTGFSYEQYF.

The CDR3 sequence: CATSRDRGHVFF. CDR3 in DNA: TGTGCCACCAGCAGAGACAGGGGACACGTTTTCTTT. This chain links TRBV15 with TRBJ1-1, with a weak D call TRBD1 (6 bases). The CDR3 has 12 amino acids. V lost 0 bases and J 13 bases, leaving 12 bases between the germline ends. Germline V CDR1 and CDR2: LNHNV, YYDKDF (reference sequence).

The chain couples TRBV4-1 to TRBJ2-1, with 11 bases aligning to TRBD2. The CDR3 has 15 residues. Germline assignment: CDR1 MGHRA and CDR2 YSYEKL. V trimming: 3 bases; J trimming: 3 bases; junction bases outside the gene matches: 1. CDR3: CASSHGLAGYNEQFF. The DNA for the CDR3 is TGCGCCAGCAGCCACGGACTAGCGGGCTACAATGAGCAGTTCTTC.

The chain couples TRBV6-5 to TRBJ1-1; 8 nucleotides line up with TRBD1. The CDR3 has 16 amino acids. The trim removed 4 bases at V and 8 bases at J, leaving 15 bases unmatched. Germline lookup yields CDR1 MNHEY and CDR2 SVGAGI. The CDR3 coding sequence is TGTGCCAGCAGTTCTCCAAGACAGGGGCCGCTAGGGGAAGCTTTCTTT. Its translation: CASSSPRQGPLGEAFF.

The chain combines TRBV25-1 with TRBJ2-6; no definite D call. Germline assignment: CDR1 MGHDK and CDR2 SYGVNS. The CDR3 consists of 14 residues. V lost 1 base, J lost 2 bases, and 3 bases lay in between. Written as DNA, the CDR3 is TGTGCCAGCAGTGAATTAGCTGGGGCCAACGTCCTGACTTTC. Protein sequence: CASSELAGANVLTF.

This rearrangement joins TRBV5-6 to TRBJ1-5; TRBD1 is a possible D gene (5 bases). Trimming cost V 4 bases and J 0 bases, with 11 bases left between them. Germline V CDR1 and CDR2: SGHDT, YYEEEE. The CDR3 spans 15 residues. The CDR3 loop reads CASSAGTVSNQPQHF. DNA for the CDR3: TGTGCCAGCAGCGCTGGGACGGTTAGCAATCAGCCCCAGCATTTT.

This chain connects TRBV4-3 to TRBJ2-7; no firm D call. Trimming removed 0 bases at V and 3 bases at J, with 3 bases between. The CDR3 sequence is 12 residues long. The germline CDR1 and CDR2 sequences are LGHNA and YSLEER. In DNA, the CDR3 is TGCGCCAGCAGCCAAGACGGCTACGAGCAGTACTTC. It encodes CASSQDGYEQYF.

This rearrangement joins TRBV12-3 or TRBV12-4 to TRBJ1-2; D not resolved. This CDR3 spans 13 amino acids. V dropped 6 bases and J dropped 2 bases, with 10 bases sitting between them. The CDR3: CASSPGVNYGYTF. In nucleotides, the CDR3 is TGTGCCAGCAGCCCCGGCGTGAACTATGGCTACACCTTC.

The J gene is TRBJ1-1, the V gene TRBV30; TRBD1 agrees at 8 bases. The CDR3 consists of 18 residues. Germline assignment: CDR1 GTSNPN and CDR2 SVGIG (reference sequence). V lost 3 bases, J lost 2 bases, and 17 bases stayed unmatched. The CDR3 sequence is CAWRVGTGARRGNTEAFF. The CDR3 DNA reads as TGTGCCTGGAGAGTCGGGACAGGTGCTAGAAGAGGAAACACTGAAGCTTTCTTT.

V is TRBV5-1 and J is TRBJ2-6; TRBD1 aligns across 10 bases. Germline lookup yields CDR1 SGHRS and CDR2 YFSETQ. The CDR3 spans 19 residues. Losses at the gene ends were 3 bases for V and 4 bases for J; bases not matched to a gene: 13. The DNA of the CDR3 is TGCGCCAGCAGCTCGACAGGGGGCGTCCATTTCCAGGGGGCCAACGTCCTGACTTTC. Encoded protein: CASSSTGGVHFQGANVLTF.

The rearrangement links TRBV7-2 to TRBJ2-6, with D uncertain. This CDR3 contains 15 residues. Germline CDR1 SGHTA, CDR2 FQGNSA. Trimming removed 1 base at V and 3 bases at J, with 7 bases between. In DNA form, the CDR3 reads TGTGCCAGCAGCTTAGGGGGTTTTGGGGCCAACGTCCTGACTTTC. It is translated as CASSLGGFGANVLTF.

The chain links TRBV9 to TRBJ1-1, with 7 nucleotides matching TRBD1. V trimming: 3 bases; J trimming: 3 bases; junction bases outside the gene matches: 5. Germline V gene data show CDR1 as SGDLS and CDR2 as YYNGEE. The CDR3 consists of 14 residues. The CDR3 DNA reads TGTGCCAGCAGCGATACAGGGGTGGACACTGAAGCTTTCTTT. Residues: CASSDTGVDTEAFF.

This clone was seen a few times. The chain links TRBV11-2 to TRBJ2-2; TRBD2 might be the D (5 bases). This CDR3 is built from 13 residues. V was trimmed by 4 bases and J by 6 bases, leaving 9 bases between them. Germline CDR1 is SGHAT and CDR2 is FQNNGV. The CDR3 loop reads CASSYEGPGELFF. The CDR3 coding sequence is TGTGCCAGCAGCTACGAGGGCCCCGGGGAGCTGTTTTTT. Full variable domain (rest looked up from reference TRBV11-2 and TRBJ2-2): EAGVAQSPRYKIIEKRQSVAFWCNPISGHATLYWYQQILGQGPKLLIQFQNNGVVDDSQLPKDRFSAERLKGVDSTLKIQPAKLEDSAVYLCASSYEGPGELFFGEGSRLTVL.

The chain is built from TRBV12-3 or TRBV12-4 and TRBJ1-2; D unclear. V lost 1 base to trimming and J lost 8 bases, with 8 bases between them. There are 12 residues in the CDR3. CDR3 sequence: CASSLGGGGYTF. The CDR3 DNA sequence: TGTGCCAGCAGTTTAGGAGGCGGAGGCTACACCTTC.

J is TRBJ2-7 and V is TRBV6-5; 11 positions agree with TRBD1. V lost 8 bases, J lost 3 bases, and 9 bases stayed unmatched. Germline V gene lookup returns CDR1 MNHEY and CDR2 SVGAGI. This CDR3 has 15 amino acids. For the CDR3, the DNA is TGTGCCAGCGTTCTCTCCGGGACAGGGGGCTACGAGCAGTACTTC. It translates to CASVLSGTGGYEQYF.